Below, 32 T cell receptor beta chains from the same sample are listed, as sequenced in a study of beta chain features in type 1 diabetes. These receptors are not linked to any known antigen. The isolated RNA, all of it, was reverse transcribed, so expressed TCRB transcripts were what got sequenced. Some clones are missing from TCRdb's copy, which holds only in-frame ones; the method was immunoSEQ multiplex PCR. The sample lists approximately 270,000 clones; roughly an eighth were seen once. Findings of the study overall: TCRB CDR3s from Type 1 diabetes patients were moderately but significantly shorter in all four CD4+ subsets.

Specimen: naive CD4+ T cells from blood. These receptors all stem from a young man with type 1 diabetes.

The chain joins TRBV4-1 to TRBJ2-7; possible D gene TRBD2, 5 bases. The germline V gene has CDR1 MGHRA and CDR2 YSYEKL. CDR3 length equals 14 residues. V lost 4 bases and J 2 bases, leaving 12 bases between the germline ends. CDR3 region: CASSLRESPYEQYF. In DNA, the CDR3 is TGCGCCAGCAGCCTAAGGGAGAGCCCCTACGAGCAGTACTTC.

The rearrangement joins TRBV28 to TRBJ1-2; 8 bases fit TRBD1. The CDR3 length is 15 residues. The J segment lost 3 bases and the V segment lost 6 bases, leaving 9 bases of the junction unmatched. The germline V gene has CDR1 MDHEN and CDR2 SYDVKM. The DNA of the CDR3 is TGTGCCAGCAGAATTACAGGGGGAGCCGACTATGGCTACACCTTC. Protein product: CASRITGGADYGYTF.

The chain joins TRBV18 to TRBJ1-2; TRBD1 agrees at 7 bases. The germline V gene has CDR1 KGHSH and CDR2 LQKENI. This CDR3 has 15 residues. V was clipped by 4 bases and J by 2 bases; unmatched bases: 7. The DNA of the CDR3 is TGTGCCAGCTCACTTTTACCGACAGGGAACTATGGCTACACCTTC. Protein: CASSLLPTGNYGYTF.

The chain couples TRBV19 to TRBJ2-7; possible D gene TRBD2, 6 bases. This CDR3 region has 13 residues. V was pared by 5 bases and J by 1 base, with 9 bases between. In germline, CDR1 is LNHDA, CDR2 SQIVND (reference sequence). CDR3: CASSVGTSYEQYF. CDR3 nucleotides: TGTGCCAGTAGTGTCGGGACTTCCTACGAGCAGTACTTC.

The chain combines TRBV5-1 with TRBJ1-1; 8 bases map to TRBD1. Germline lookup yields CDR1 SGHRS and CDR2 YFSETQ. This CDR3 contains 14 residues. J gave up 4 bases and V 7 bases, and 9 bases lay outside the gene matches. CDR3 loop: CASSTQGASTEAFF. The DNA for the CDR3 is TGCGCCAGCTCTACCCAGGGGGCAAGCACTGAAGCTTTCTTT.

The J gene is TRBJ2-3, the V gene TRBV5-1; 7 nucleotides line up with TRBD2. Germline assignment: CDR1 SGHRS and CDR2 YFSETQ. Losses at the gene ends were 4 bases for V and 0 bases for J; bases not matched to a gene: 5. The CDR3 spans 15 residues. Written as DNA, the CDR3 is TGCGCCAGCAGCCCCCGGGAGGTTAGCACAGATACGCAGTATTTT. Amino acid sequence: CASSPREVSTDTQYF.

The chain employs TRBV14 and TRBJ2-1; TRBD2 aligns across 10 bases. This CDR3 is 20 amino acids long. V lost 0 bases to trimming and J lost 0 bases; unmatched junction nucleotides: 11. Germline V lookup: CDR1 SGHDN, CDR2 FVKESK. CDR3 protein: CASSQDKASGGRSSYNEQFF. The CDR3 DNA sequence: TGTGCCAGCAGCCAAGATAAGGCTAGCGGGGGCCGCAGCTCCTACAATGAGCAGTTCTTC.

This clone was observed a few times. The chain carries TRBV29-1 and TRBJ1-5; 10 positions match TRBD1. This CDR3 is 12 amino acids long. Losses at the gene ends were 6 bases for V and 7 bases for J; bases not matched to a gene: 3. CDR1 SQVTM and CDR2 ANQGSEA come from the germline V gene. CDR3 coding DNA: TGCAGCGTGGGGACAGGGGCCCAGCCCCAGCATTTT. Translating it yields CSVGTGAQPQHF. The complete variable domain, with remaining parts taken from reference TRBV29-1 and TRBJ1-5, reads SAVISQKPSRDICQRGTSLTIQCQVDSQVTMMFWYRQQPGQSLTLIATANQGSEATYESGFVIDKFPISRPNLTFSTLTVSNMSPEDSSIYLCSVGTGAQPQHFGDGTRLSIL.

V is TRBV2 and J is TRBJ2-1, with 8 bases identical to TRBD2. V dropped 6 bases and J dropped 5; count of bases not matched to a gene: 0. The CDR3 extends over 12 amino acids. Germline V gene sequence: CDR1 SNHLY, CDR2 FYNNEI. The chain's CDR3 is CASRGLDNEQFF. In DNA, the CDR3 is TGTGCCAGCAGGGGACTAGACAATGAGCAGTTCTTC.

The rearrangement uses TRBV5-4 and TRBJ2-5, with 13 positions matching TRBD2. Germline trimming cut 4 bases from V and 2 bases from J; bases unmatched to any gene: 11. The CDR3 is 18 amino acids. Germline V gene data show CDR1 as SGHNT and CDR2 as YYREEE (reference sequence). The CDR3 region is CASSTGLAGVWGQETQYF. The CDR3 nucleotides read TGTGCCAGCAGCACAGGACTAGCGGGAGTATGGGGACAAGAGACCCAGTACTTC.

This clone was seen a handful of times. The chain recombines TRBV7-8 with TRBJ1-5; possible D gene TRBD1, 6 bases. Germline CDR1 reads SGHVS; CDR2 reads FQNEAQ. This CDR3 spans 13 amino acids. Trimming removed 7 bases at V and 9 bases at J, with 16 bases between. CDR3 amino acids: CASTQGIRRPQHF. The DNA of the CDR3 is TGTGCCAGCACACAGGGCATCCGGAGGCCCCAGCATTTT.

The rearrangement uses TRBV5-1 and TRBJ2-1, with 9 bases aligning to TRBD2. Germline loops: CDR1 SGHRS, CDR2 YFSETQ. V trimming: 3 bases; J trimming: 7 bases; junction bases outside the gene matches: 11. The CDR3 loop spans 16 amino acids. The CDR3 DNA reads as TGCGCCAGCAGCTCCCCGGGTAGCGGGAGAGGGAATGAGCAGTTCTTC. Protein product: CASSSPGSGRGNEQFF.

V and J are TRBV19 and TRBJ2-7; possible D gene TRBD1, 6 bases. Per germline, CDR1 LNHDA and CDR2 SQIVND (reference sequence). V was clipped by 3 bases and J by 2 bases, with 8 bases between them. This CDR3 is 13 amino acids long. This CDR3 reads CASSMDSTYEQYF. The CDR3 DNA reads as TGTGCCAGTAGTATGGACAGTACCTACGAGCAGTACTTC.

The CDR3 nucleotides read TGTGCCAGCAGAACTAACACCGGGACTTACAATGAGCAGTTCTTC. The encoded protein is CASRTNTGTYNEQFF. The V and J genes are TRBV6-1 and TRBJ2-1; D might be TRBD2 (6 bases). The V end lost 6 bases, the J end lost 4 bases, and 16 bases lay between the germline ends. This CDR3 is 15 amino acids long. Germline values: CDR1 MNHNS, CDR2 SASEGT.

The chain employs TRBV11-3 and TRBJ2-7; D possibly corresponds to TRBD2 (6 bases). Germline V CDR1 and CDR2: SGHNT, YENEEA. Trimming stripped 5 bases from V and 0 bases from J, with 11 bases between. This CDR3 contains 14 residues. The CDR3 region is CASSVTSSSYEQYF. The CDR3 DNA reads as TGTGCCAGCAGCGTTACTAGCAGCTCCTACGAGCAGTACTTC.

This clone was seen a few times. The chain is built from TRBV7-3 and TRBJ1-1; D gene unclear. The V end lost 5 bases, the J end lost 1 base, and 11 bases lay between the germline ends. The CDR3 extends over 14 amino acids. The germline CDR1 and CDR2 sequences are SGHTA and FQGTGA. CDR3 in amino acids: CASSDGPGNTEAFF. The CDR3 DNA is TGTGCCAGCAGCGACGGTCCAGGGAACACTGAAGCTTTCTTT.

The chain employs TRBV6-6 and TRBJ1-4, with 7 nucleotides matching TRBD1. The CDR3 has 12 amino acids. Looked up from germline, CDR1 is MNHNY and CDR2 is SVGAGI (reference sequence). With 0 bases clipped from V and 14 bases from J, the junction kept 3 bases outside the gene matches. CDR3 nucleotide sequence: TGTGCCAGCAGTTACTCGCAGGGGGACCTGTTTTTT. It translates to CASSYSQGDLFF.

This clone has just a few counts. The V gene is TRBV4-1, the J gene TRBJ2-1; D gene ambiguous. This CDR3 is 12 amino acids long. V lost 1 base and J 7 bases, leaving 5 bases between the germline ends. Germline lookup yields CDR1 MGHRA and CDR2 YSYEKL. Here the CDR3 DNA reads TGCGCCAGCAGCCAAGTCGGGAATGAGCAGTTCTTC. It specifies CASSQVGNEQFF.

This clone was seen more than once but under ten times. The V gene is TRBV29-1, the J gene TRBJ2-7, with D possibly TRBD2 on 5 matching bases. Germline CDR1 and CDR2: SQVTM and ANQGSEA. This CDR3 comprises 13 residues. The V end lost 4 bases, the J end lost 5 bases, and 15 bases lay between the germline ends. This CDR3 is CSVGASVGDEQYF. The CDR3, as DNA: TGCAGCGTTGGCGCTTCGGTCGGGGACGAGCAGTACTTC.

This clone turned up a few times. J is TRBJ2-5 and V is TRBV7-2; 9 nucleotides align to TRBD2. Germline values: CDR1 SGHTA, CDR2 FQGNSA. V was pared by 3 bases and J by 5 bases, with 7 bases of the junction left unmatched. The CDR3 has 15 amino acids. CDR3 in amino acids: CASSFGAGGGETQYF. CDR3 sequence (DNA): TGTGCCAGCAGCTTTGGGGCGGGAGGGGGGGAGACCCAGTACTTC.

This clone was counted between two and nine times. This chain uses TRBV5-1 with TRBJ2-3; 8 bases fit TRBD2. Germline CDR1 SGHRS, CDR2 YFSETQ. The CDR3 consists of 15 residues. After removal of 6 bases from V and 0 bases from J, the junction contained 6 bases not matched to a gene. This chain's CDR3 is CASNPSGQSTDTQYF. CDR3 DNA: TGCGCCAGCAACCCTAGCGGGCAAAGCACAGATACGCAGTATTTT.

Only one count was recorded for this clone. The rearrangement uses TRBV27 and TRBJ2-1; 7 positions match TRBD1. There are 15 residues in the CDR3. The V gene's germline CDR1 is MNHEY and CDR2 SMNVEV (reference sequence). V lost 2 bases and J lost 7; bases outside the gene matches: 8. CDR3 amino acids: CASSLTGVPSNEQFF. The CDR3 coding sequence is TGTGCCAGCAGTTTAACAGGGGTTCCGTCGAATGAGCAGTTCTTC.

This clone was seen more than once but under ten times. The J gene is TRBJ2-3, the V gene TRBV29-1; 11 nucleotides agree with TRBD2. CDR1 and CDR2 from the germline V gene are SQVTM and ANQGSEA. V dropped 4 bases and J dropped 2; count of bases not matched to a gene: 5. This CDR3 has 15 residues. CDR3 in DNA: TGCAGCGTTGTTCTAGCGGGAGGCCCCACAGATACGCAGTATTTT. It codes for CSVVLAGGPTDTQYF.

The chain recombines TRBV15 with TRBJ2-5, with D possibly matching TRBD2 (6 bases). The CDR3 runs 14 residues. Per germline, CDR1 LNHNV and CDR2 YYDKDF (reference sequence). V was clipped by 5 bases and J by 3 bases, with 13 bases between them. The CDR3 DNA follows: TGTGCCACCAGCCTTGGACTACGAGAAGAGACCCAGTACTTC. Translated, it gives CATSLGLREETQYF.

This clone was detected a few times. The chain recombines TRBV29-1 with TRBJ1-4; the D gene is possibly TRBD1 (6 bases). Germline CDR1 is SQVTM and CDR2 is ANQGSEA. The germline V and J ends were trimmed by 5 bases and 6 bases, with 10 bases remaining between them. This CDR3 is built from 12 residues. The chain's CDR3 is CSVLSGDEKLFF. As DNA, the CDR3 is TGCAGCGTTCTTTCAGGGGATGAAAAACTGTTTTTT.

The V gene is TRBV28, the J gene TRBJ2-1; 11 bases are a match to TRBD1. The CDR3 is 15 amino acids. After removal of 2 bases from V and 8 bases from J, the junction contained 5 bases not matched to a gene. Germline CDR1 and CDR2: MDHEN and SYDVKM. CDR3 amino acids: CASSLPGQGVDEQFF. CDR3 in DNA: TGTGCCAGCAGTTTACCGGGACAGGGGGTCGATGAGCAGTTCTTC.

The table lists this clone with a few counts. J is TRBJ2-1 and V is TRBV7-3; TRBD1 aligns across 8 bases. Germline values: CDR1 SGHTA, CDR2 FQGTGA. This CDR3 spans 15 amino acids. V dropped 5 bases and J dropped 7; count of bases not matched to a gene: 10. The CDR3 nucleotides are TGTGCCAGCAGCCCAACAACAGGGGGAGGAAATGAGCAGTTCTTC. Translation gives CASSPTTGGGNEQFF.

Only a few counts were recorded for this clone. The V gene is TRBV28, the J gene TRBJ2-7; perhaps TRBD2 as D (5 bases). Deletions cut 2 bases from V and 0 bases from J, with 8 bases between. Germline V gives CDR1 MDHEN, CDR2 SYDVKM. CDR3 length: 14 amino acids. The CDR3 loop reads CASSLEGHSYEQYF. The CDR3, as DNA: TGTGCCAGCAGTTTAGAGGGCCACTCCTACGAGCAGTACTTC.

There are a few counts of this clone. CDR3 region: CASSPTSGPYNEQFF. The CDR3 bases are TGTGCCAGCAGCCCGACTAGCGGGCCCTACAATGAGCAGTTCTTC. The chain combines TRBV6-1 with TRBJ2-1, with TRBD2 matching 10 bases. Trimming at V came to 6 bases and at J to 2 bases, leaving 4 bases not matched to a gene. CDR1 MNHNS and CDR2 SASEGT come from the germline V gene. The CDR3 runs to 15 residues.

For this clone: This sample also contains other DNA sequences that code for the same CDR3. CDR3 amino acids: CASSPAGQETQYF. Here the CDR3 DNA reads TGTGCCAGCTCACCCGCAGGGCAAGAGACCCAGTACTTC. The J gene is TRBJ2-5, the V gene TRBV18, with D possibly TRBD1 on 5 matching bases. Germline V lookup: CDR1 KGHSH, CDR2 LQKENI. The CDR3 runs 13 residues. V lost 3 bases and J 2 bases, leaving 7 bases between the germline ends.

On this clone itself: This sample includes further DNA sequences coding for the same CDR3. The rearrangement links TRBV27 to TRBJ2-5; D is perhaps TRBD2 (5 bases). Deletions cut 4 bases from V and 5 bases from J, with 8 bases between. Germline CDR1 reads MNHEY; CDR2 reads SMNVEV (reference sequence). The CDR3 totals 12 residues. DNA of the CDR3: TGTGCCAGCAGTTCCAGAGGGGAGACCCAGTACTTC. This translates into CASSSRGETQYF.

The chain joins TRBV7-8 to TRBJ2-4, with D perhaps TRBD1 (5 bases). The CDR3 extends over 13 amino acids. Germline V gives CDR1 SGHVS, CDR2 FQNEAQ. With 3 bases removed from V and 7 bases from J, the gap between germline ends came to 10 bases. This CDR3 reads CASSLESGNIQYF. CDR3 coding DNA: TGTGCCAGCAGCTTGGAGTCAGGGAACATTCAGTACTTC.